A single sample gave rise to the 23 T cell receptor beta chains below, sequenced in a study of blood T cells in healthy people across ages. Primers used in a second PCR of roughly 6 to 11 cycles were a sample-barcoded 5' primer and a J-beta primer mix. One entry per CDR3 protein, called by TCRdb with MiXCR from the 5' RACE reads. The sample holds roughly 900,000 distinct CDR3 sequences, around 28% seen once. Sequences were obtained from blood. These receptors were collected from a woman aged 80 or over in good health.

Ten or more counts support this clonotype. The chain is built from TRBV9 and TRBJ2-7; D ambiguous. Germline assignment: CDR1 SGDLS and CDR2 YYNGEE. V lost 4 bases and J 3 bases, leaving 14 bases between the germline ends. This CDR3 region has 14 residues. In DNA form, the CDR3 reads TGTGCCAGCAGCCCCCGGTCGGGCCTCTACGAGCAGTACTTC. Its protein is CASSPRSGLYEQYF.

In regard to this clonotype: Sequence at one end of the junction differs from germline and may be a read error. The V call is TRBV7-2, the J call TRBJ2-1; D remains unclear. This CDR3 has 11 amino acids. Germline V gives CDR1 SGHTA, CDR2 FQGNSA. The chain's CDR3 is CANSLGNEQFF. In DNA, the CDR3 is TGTGCCAACAGCTTAGGTAATGAGCAGTTCTTC. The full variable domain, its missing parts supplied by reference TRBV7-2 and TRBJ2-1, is GAGVSQSPSNKVTEKGKDVELRCDPISGHTALYWYRQSLGQGLEFLIYFQGNSAPDKSGLPSDRFSAERTGGSVSTLTIQRTQQEDSAVYLCANSLGNEQFFGPGTRLTVL.

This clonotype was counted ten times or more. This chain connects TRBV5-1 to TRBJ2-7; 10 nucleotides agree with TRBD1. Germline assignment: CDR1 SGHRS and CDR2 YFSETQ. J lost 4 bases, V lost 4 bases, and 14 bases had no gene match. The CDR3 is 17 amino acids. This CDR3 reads CASSSPGTGESGYEQYF. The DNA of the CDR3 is TGCGCCAGCAGCAGTCCCGGGACAGGGGAGAGTGGATACGAGCAGTACTTC.

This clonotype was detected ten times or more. The CDR3 spells CASSPTMGRILHF. For the CDR3, the DNA is TGTGCCAGCTCACCCACGATGGGCCGAATCCTCCACTTT. This chain uses TRBV18 with TRBJ1-6, with no clear D. The CDR3 consists of 13 residues. The V end was cut by 3 bases, the J end by 15 bases, with 15 bases between. Looked up from germline, CDR1 is KGHSH and CDR2 is LQKENI.

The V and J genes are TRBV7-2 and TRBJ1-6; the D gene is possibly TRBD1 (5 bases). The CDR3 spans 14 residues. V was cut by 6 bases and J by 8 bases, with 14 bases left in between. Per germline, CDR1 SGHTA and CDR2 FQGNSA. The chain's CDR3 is CASRRTPLDSPLHF. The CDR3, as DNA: TGTGCCAGCAGGAGGACACCCCTCGATTCACCCCTCCACTTT.

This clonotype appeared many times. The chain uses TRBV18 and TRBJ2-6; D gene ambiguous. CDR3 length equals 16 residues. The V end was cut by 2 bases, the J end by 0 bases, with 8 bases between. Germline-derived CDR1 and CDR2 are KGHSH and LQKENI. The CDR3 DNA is TGTGCCAGCTCACCAACAAGAGGCTCTGGGGCCAACGTCCTGACTTTC. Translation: CASSPTRGSGANVLTF.

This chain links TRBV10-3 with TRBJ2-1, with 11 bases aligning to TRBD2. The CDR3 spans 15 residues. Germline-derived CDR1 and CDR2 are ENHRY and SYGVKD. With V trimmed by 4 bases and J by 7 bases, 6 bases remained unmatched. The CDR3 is CAISGTSGLGNEQFF. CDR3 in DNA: TGTGCCATCAGTGGGACTAGCGGGCTTGGGAATGAGCAGTTCTTC.

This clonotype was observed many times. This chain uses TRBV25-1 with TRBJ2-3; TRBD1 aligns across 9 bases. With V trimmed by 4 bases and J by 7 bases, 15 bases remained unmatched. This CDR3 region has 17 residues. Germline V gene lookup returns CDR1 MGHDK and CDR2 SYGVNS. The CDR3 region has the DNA TGTGCCAGCAGTGGGTTCAAGAAGACAGGGGGAACTAATACGCAGTATTTT. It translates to CASSGFKKTGGTNTQYF.

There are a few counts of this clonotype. CDR3 amino acids: CASSYSTMDASAQHF. CDR3 DNA: TGTGCCAGCAGTTACTCGACCATGGACGCCTCGGCCCAGCATTTT. The rearrangement links TRBV6-5 to TRBJ1-5; D unclear. Germline V gene lookup returns CDR1 MNHEY and CDR2 SVGAGI. With 0 bases removed from V and 11 bases from J, the gap between germline ends came to 17 bases. The CDR3 is 15 amino acids.

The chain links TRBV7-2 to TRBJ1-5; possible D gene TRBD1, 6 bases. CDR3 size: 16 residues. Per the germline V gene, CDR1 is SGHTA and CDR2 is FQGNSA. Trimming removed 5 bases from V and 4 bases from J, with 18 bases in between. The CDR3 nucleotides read TGTGCCAGCAGCCCTGAGACAGGAAGGGGGAATCAGCCCCAGCATTTT. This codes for CASSPETGRGNQPQHF.

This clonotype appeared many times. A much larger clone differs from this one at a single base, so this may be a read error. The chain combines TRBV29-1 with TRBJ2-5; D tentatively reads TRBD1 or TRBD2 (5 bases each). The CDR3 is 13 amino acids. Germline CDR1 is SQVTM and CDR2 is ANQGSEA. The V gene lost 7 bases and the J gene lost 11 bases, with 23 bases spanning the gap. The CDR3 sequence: CSGTGTVGNEQYF. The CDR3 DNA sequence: TGCAGCGGAACCGGGACGGTCGGCAATGAGCAGTACTTC.

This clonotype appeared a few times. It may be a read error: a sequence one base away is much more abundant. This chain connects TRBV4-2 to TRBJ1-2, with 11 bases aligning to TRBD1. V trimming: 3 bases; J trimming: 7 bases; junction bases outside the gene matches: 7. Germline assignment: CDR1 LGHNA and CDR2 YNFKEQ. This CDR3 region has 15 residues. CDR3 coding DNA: TGTGCCAGCAGCCAGGCTACCGGGACAGGGGGTGGCTACACCTTC. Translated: CASSQATGTGGGYTF.

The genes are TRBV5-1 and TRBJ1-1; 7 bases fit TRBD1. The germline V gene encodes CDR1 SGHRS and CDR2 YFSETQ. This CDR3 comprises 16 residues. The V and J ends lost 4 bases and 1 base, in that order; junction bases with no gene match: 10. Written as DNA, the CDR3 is TGCGCCAGCAGCACCCGGACAGGCGTAGGGAACACTGAAGCTTTCTTT. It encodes CASSTRTGVGNTEAFF.

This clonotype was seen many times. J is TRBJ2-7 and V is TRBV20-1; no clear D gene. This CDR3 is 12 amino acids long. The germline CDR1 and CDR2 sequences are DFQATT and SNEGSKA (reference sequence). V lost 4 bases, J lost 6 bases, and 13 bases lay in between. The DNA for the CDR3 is TGCAGTGCTAACGACACACCCCCCGAGCAGTACTTC. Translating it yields CSANDTPPEQYF.

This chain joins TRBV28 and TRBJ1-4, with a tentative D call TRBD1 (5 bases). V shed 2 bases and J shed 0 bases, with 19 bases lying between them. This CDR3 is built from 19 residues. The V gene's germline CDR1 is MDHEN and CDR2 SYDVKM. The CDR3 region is CASSLRTRARATTNEKLFF. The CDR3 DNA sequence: TGTGCCAGCAGTTTACGCACTAGGGCCAGGGCCACAACTAATGAAAAACTGTTTTTT.

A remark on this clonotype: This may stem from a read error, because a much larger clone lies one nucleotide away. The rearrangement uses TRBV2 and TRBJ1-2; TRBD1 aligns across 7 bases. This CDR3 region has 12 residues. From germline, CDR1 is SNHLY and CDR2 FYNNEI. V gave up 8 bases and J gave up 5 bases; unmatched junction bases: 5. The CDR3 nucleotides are TGTGCCAGCGGGACAGTGAAATATGGCTACACCTTC. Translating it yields CASGTVKYGYTF.

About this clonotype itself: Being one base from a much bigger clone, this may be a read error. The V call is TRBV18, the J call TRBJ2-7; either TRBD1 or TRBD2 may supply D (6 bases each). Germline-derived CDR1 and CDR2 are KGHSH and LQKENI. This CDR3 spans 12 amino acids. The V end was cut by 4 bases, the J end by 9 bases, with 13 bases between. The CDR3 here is CASSLQQGGQYF. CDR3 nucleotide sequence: TGTGCCAGCTCACTACAACAGGGAGGGCAGTACTTC. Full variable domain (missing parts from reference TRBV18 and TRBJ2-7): NAGVMQNPRHLVRRRGQEARLRCSPMKGHSHVYWYRQLPEEGLKFMVYLQKENIIDESGMPKERFSAEFPKEGPSILRIQQVVRGDSAAYFCASSLQQGGQYFGPGTRLTVT.

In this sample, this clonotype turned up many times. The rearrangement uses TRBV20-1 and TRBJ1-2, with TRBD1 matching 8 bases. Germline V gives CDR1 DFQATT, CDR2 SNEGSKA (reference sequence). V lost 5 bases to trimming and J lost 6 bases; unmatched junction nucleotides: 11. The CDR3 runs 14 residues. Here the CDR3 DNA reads TGCAGTGCTTACCTGGACAGGGATGAGCATGGCTACACCTTC. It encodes CSAYLDRDEHGYTF.

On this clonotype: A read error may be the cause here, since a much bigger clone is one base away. CDR3 coding DNA: TGTGCCGGCAGCCATAGCGGGAGTCAAGAGACCCAGTACTTC. Its translation: CAGSHSGSQETQYF. This sequence joins TRBV3-1 and TRBJ2-7; 9 bases fit TRBD2. The DNA end is a closer match to TRBJ2-5, so the J assignment may be wrong. CDR3 size: 14 residues. CDR1 is LGHDT, CDR2 YNNKEL, per germline (reference sequence).

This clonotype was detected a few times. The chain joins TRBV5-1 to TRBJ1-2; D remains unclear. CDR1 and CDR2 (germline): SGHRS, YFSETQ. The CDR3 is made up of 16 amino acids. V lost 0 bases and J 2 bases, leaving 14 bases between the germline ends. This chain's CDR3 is CASSLEGLGPNYGYTF. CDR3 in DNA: TGCGCCAGCAGCTTGGAGGGTTTGGGTCCAAACTATGGCTACACCTTC.

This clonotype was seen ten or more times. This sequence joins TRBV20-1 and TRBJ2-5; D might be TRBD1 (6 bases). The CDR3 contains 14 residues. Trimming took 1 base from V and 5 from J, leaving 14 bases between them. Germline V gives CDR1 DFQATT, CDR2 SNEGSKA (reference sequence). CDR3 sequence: CSARVGTGMETQYF. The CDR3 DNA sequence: TGCAGTGCTAGAGTCGGTACAGGGATGGAGACCCAGTACTTC.

The CDR3 is CASASGGQYNEQFF. Here the CDR3 DNA reads TGTGCCAGCGCTAGCGGGGGGCAATACAATGAGCAGTTCTTC. This chain links TRBV11-2 with TRBJ2-1; 11 positions agree with TRBD2. The germline gives CDR1 SGHAT, CDR2 FQNNGV. The junction had 4 bases not matched to a gene; V was cut back by 8 bases and J by 4 bases. CDR3 length equals 14 residues. The full variable domain, completed using reference TRBV11-2 and TRBJ2-1, is EAGVAQSPRYKIIEKRQSVAFWCNPISGHATLYWYQQILGQGPKLLIQFQNNGVVDDSQLPKDRFSAERLKGVDSTLKIQPAKLEDSAVYLCASASGGQYNEQFFGPGTRLTVL.

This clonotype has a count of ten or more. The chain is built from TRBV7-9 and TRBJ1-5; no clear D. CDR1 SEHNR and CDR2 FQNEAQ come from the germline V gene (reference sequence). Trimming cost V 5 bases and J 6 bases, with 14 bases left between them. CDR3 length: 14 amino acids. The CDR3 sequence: CASSPSPEGQPQHF. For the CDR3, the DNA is TGTGCCAGCAGCCCGTCACCCGAGGGTCAGCCCCAGCATTTT.